This T cell receptor (beta chain) was profiled in a study of blood T cell repertoires in COVID-19. For the study at large: COVID-19 samples from acute and convalescent phases originated in the United States, Italy and Spain.

The CDR3 sequence is 14 residues long. Per germline, CDR1 SNHLY and CDR2 FYNNEI. V dropped 6 bases and J dropped 6 bases, with 17 bases sitting between them. Methods used by the authors: For nucleated cells, counts were estimated from reference gene primer amplification. The assay was immunoSEQ multiplex PCR, and TCRdb's table has in-frame clones only and misses some. V and J calls and clone size follow that table, whereas D and trimming were derived from the DNA. Here the sample spans more than 150,000 clones, less than 90% being singletons. Input material: peripheral blood. V usage is TRBV2 and J usage is TRBJ1-2; perhaps TRBD1 as D (6 bases). The source of this sequence is a man between 65 and 85 years old with active or convalescent COVID-19. CDR3 DNA: TGTGCCAGCAGCGGAGACAGGCCAGCCCATGGCTACACCTTC. This codes for CASSGDRPAHGYTF.